These 29 T cell receptor beta chains came from one sample sequenced in a study of identical twins. Each CDR3 protein is one row after TCRdb ran MiXCR on the 5' RACE reads. This table holds fewer than 650,000 distinct CDR3 sequences, roughly 6.6% found once. These same records also appear under a second study, on yellow fever vaccine responses in identical twins.

Sequences were obtained from PBMCs. The receptors originated from a young woman in good health.

This clonotype was observed many times. The rearrangement uses TRBV10-3 and TRBJ1-1, with 7 positions matching TRBD1. The germline CDR1 and CDR2 sequences are ENHRY and SYGVKD. The CDR3 has 14 amino acids. The trim removed 5 bases at V and 0 bases at J, leaving 3 bases unmatched. The CDR3 DNA follows: TGTGCCATCAGTCCAGGGGGGTTGAACACTGAAGCTTTCTTT. Protein sequence: CAISPGGLNTEAFF.

This clonotype has a count of ten or more. The chain links TRBV6-1 to TRBJ2-3; a possible D gene is TRBD2 (5 bases). The CDR3 covers 13 residues. The ends were cut back, 1 base at V and 3 bases at J, with 5 bases in the middle. CDR1 is MNHNS and CDR2 is SASEGT in the germline V gene. Written as DNA, the CDR3 is TGTGCCAGCAGTGAAGGGGAGACAGATACGCAGTATTTT. Translating gives CASSEGETDTQYF.

This clonotype was seen a handful of times. The chain recombines TRBV7-3 with TRBJ2-1; 8 nucleotides line up with TRBD2. Germline trimming cut 6 bases from V and 9 bases from J; bases unmatched to any gene: 7. Germline CDR1 is SGHTA and CDR2 is FQGTGA. This CDR3 is built from 13 residues. The DNA for the CDR3 is TGTGCCAGCAGTCAAACTAGCGGCCGTGAGCAGTTCTTC. The encoded protein is CASSQTSGREQFF.

The chain employs TRBV7-7 and TRBJ2-1; TRBD2 aligns across 7 bases. Germline trimming cut 5 bases from V and 5 bases from J; bases unmatched to any gene: 6. Per the germline V gene, CDR1 is SSHAT and CDR2 is FNYEAQ (reference sequence). CDR3 length equals 14 residues. In DNA form, the CDR3 reads TGTGCCAGCAGCCGCCTGGGGGGGGACAATGAGCAGTTCTTC. This encodes CASSRLGGDNEQFF. Based on the CDR3 plus reference TRBV7-7 and TRBJ2-1, the full variable domain is GAGVSQSPRYKVTKRGQDVTLRCDPISSHATLYWYQQALGQGPEFLTYFNYEAQPDKSGLPSDRFSAERPEGSISTLTIQRTEQRDSAMYRCASSRLGGDNEQFFGPGTRLTVL.

The J gene is TRBJ2-3, the V gene TRBV29-1, with 8 bases identical to TRBD2. From germline, CDR1 is SQVTM and CDR2 ANQGSEA. V lost 7 bases, J lost 3 bases, and 15 bases stayed unmatched. The CDR3 is made up of 16 amino acids. The CDR3 bases are TGCAGCGGTCTGTGGGGCGGGGGGAGTGGTACAGATACGCAGTATTTT. Amino acids: CSGLWGGGSGTDTQYF.

Many counts were recorded for this clonotype. The genes are TRBV5-1 and TRBJ2-4; D not certain. The CDR3 contains 17 residues. Germline-derived CDR1 and CDR2 are SGHRS and YFSETQ. Trimming cost V 4 bases and J 0 bases, with 17 bases left between them. The CDR3 coding sequence is TGCGCCAGCAGCCTCCAGACGATGGTCGAAGCCAAAAACATTCAGTACTTC. Translated, it gives CASSLQTMVEAKNIQYF.

Details on this clonotype: Germline and junction disagree at one end, which may indicate a read error. The V gene is TRBV7-3, the J gene TRBJ2-3; no clear D. This CDR3 has 13 residues. In germline, CDR1 is SGHTA, CDR2 FQGTGA. The CDR3 sequence is CASSPASTDTHYF. The CDR3, as DNA: TGTGCCAGCAGCCCCGCCAGTACAGATACGCACTATTTT.

J is TRBJ1-4 and V is TRBV20-1, with D uncertain. With 1 base removed from V and 8 bases from J, the gap between germline ends came to 8 bases. Germline V gene data show CDR1 as DFQATT and CDR2 as SNEGSKA (reference sequence). The CDR3 runs 12 residues. Written as DNA, the CDR3 is TGCAGTGCTAGAGCCCTGGAGGAAAAACTGTTTTTT. This gives the protein CSARALEEKLFF.

The sample holds many counts of this clonotype. CDR3 in amino acids: CASSPISSGSHEQFF. CDR3 coding DNA: TGTGCCAGCTCACCCATATCTAGCGGGAGCCATGAGCAGTTCTTC. V usage is TRBV18 and J usage is TRBJ2-1; 10 bases agree with TRBD2. This CDR3 comprises 15 residues. CDR1 KGHSH and CDR2 LQKENI come from the germline V gene. The junction had 7 bases not matched to a gene; V was cut back by 3 bases and J by 8 bases.

This clonotype was counted at least ten times. This chain uses TRBV2 with TRBJ2-7, with 13 nucleotides matching TRBD2. The CDR3 covers 16 residues. The V segment lost 5 bases and the J segment 9 bases; nucleotides outside the gene matches: 13. Germline values: CDR1 SNHLY, CDR2 FYNNEI. CDR3 nucleotides: TGTGCCAGCAGTCCCAAAGGGACTAGCGGGAACAGGCGGCAGTACTTC. Protein product: CASSPKGTSGNRRQYF.

This clonotype came up a few times. The chain combines TRBV6-5 with TRBJ2-7; 9 bases are a match to TRBD1. The germline CDR1 and CDR2 sequences are MNHEY and SVGAGI. With 1 base clipped from V and 7 bases from J, the junction kept 5 bases outside the gene matches. This CDR3 is 14 amino acids long. The CDR3: CASSYLQGAGEQYV. The CDR3 coding sequence is TGTGCCAGCAGTTACTTACAGGGGGCAGGAGAGCAGTACGTC.

This sequence joins TRBV6-2 or TRBV6-3 and TRBJ1-3; D is perhaps TRBD1 (5 bases). Per the germline V gene, CDR1 is MNHEY and CDR2 is SVGEGT. The CDR3 loop spans 15 amino acids. With 2 bases removed from V and 0 bases from J, the gap between germline ends came to 8 bases. The CDR3 sequence: CASSYRGGSGNTIYF. The CDR3 bases are TGTGCCAGCAGTTACCGCGGGGGCTCTGGAAACACCATATATTTT.

This clonotype was detected ten times or more. This chain links TRBV7-7 with TRBJ2-2, with D perhaps being TRBD1 or TRBD2 (5 bases each). The CDR3 is 14 residues long. Germline loops: CDR1 SSHAT, CDR2 FNYEAQ (reference sequence). Trimming removed 2 bases at V and 6 bases at J, with 10 bases between. CDR3: CASSLSREPGELFF. DNA of the CDR3: TGTGCCAGCAGCTTAAGCAGGGAGCCCGGGGAGCTGTTTTTT.

The chain is built from TRBV13 and TRBJ2-2; the D gene could be TRBD1 or TRBD2 (5 bases each). Trimming took off 0 bases at V and 4 bases at J, with 12 bases between the two ends. Germline lookup yields CDR1 PRHDT and CDR2 FYEKMQ (reference sequence). This CDR3 has 16 residues. CDR3 in DNA: TGTGCCAGCAGCTTAGGTCGGGGCGGCACCACCGGGGAGCTGTTTTTT. It codes for CASSLGRGGTTGELFF.

This clonotype was detected ten times or more. The rearrangement links TRBV5-1 to TRBJ2-3; 9 positions agree with TRBD2. Germline loops: CDR1 SGHRS, CDR2 YFSETQ. There are 19 residues in the CDR3. The junction had 14 bases not matched to a gene; V was cut back by 0 bases and J by 3 bases. The chain's CDR3 is CASSLVRVLAGDPTDTQYF. The CDR3 region has the DNA TGCGCCAGCAGCTTGGTCCGGGTATTAGCGGGAGACCCAACAGATACGCAGTATTTT.

A few counts support this clonotype. The chain joins TRBV4-1 to TRBJ1-1; no firm D call. V was cut by 1 base and J by 6 bases, with 6 bases left in between. This CDR3 has 12 residues. Germline V gives CDR1 MGHRA, CDR2 YSYEKL. CDR3 in DNA: TGCGCCAGCAGCCAAGGGTTTGCTGAAGCTTTCTTT. Translating it yields CASSQGFAEAFF.

This clonotype was picked up many times. The V gene is TRBV7-9, the J gene TRBJ1-5; 7 bases are shared with TRBD1. The V segment lost 4 bases and the J segment 3 bases; nucleotides outside the gene matches: 3. Germline assignment: CDR1 SEHNR and CDR2 FQNEAQ (reference sequence). This CDR3 is built from 14 residues. The CDR3 region has the DNA TGTGCCAGCAGCTCGACAGGGAACAATCAGCCCCAGCATTTT. Protein product: CASSSTGNNQPQHF. The complete variable domain, with remaining parts taken from reference TRBV7-9 and TRBJ1-5, reads DTGVSQNPRHKITKRGQNVTFRCDPISEHNRLYWYRQTLGQGPEFLTYFQNEAQLEKSRLLSDRFSAERPKGSFSTLEIQRTEQGDSAMYLCASSSTGNNQPQHFGDGTRLSIL.

The chain is built from TRBV15 and TRBJ2-1, with 11 nucleotides matching TRBD2. CDR3 length: 15 residues. The ends lost 0 bases at V and 6 bases at J; junction bases unmatched: 1. The V gene's germline CDR1 is LNHNV and CDR2 YYDKDF (reference sequence). The CDR3 bases are TGTGCCACCAGCAGAGATAGCGGGAGGGTCAATGAGCAGTTCTTC. Translating it yields CATSRDSGRVNEQFF.

The chain is built from TRBV27 and TRBJ2-7, with 10 positions matching TRBD1. Germline loops: CDR1 MNHEY, CDR2 SMNVEV (reference sequence). Trimming cost V 5 bases and J 5 bases; bases outside gene matches: 9. The CDR3 sequence is 15 residues long. CDR3 nucleotide sequence: TGTGCCAGCAGTGATGGGGGACAGGGGTGCGACGAGCAGTACGTC. This sequence encodes CASSDGGQGCDEQYV.

This clonotype was picked up many times. The chain combines TRBV2 with TRBJ2-6; no clear D gene. Germline V gene sequence: CDR1 SNHLY, CDR2 FYNNEI. Trimming took 1 base from V and 4 from J, leaving 8 bases between them. This CDR3 is built from 15 residues. CDR3: CASSEGPSGANVLTF. CDR3 nucleotide sequence: TGTGCCAGCAGTGAAGGACCCTCGGGGGCCAACGTCCTGACTTTC. Based on the CDR3 plus reference TRBV2 and TRBJ2-6, the full variable domain is EPEVTQTPSHQVTQMGQEVILRCVPISNHLYFYWYRQILGQKVEFLVSFYNNEISEKSEIFDDQFSVERPDGSNFTLKIRSTKLEDSAMYFCASSEGPSGANVLTFGAGSRLTVL.

This clonotype appeared a few times. The chain uses TRBV29-1 and TRBJ2-1; weak D call: TRBD2 (7 bases). The V and J ends lost 2 bases and 2 bases respectively, with 10 bases between them. The length of the CDR3 is 14 residues. Germline loops: CDR1 SQVTM, CDR2 ANQGSEA. CDR3 region: CSVEKGGAYNEQFF. The CDR3, as DNA: TGCAGCGTTGAAAAAGGGGGGGCCTACAATGAGCAGTTCTTC.

This clonotype was detected a few times. V and J are TRBV14 and TRBJ2-1; 14 bases align to TRBD2. This CDR3 region has 21 residues. J lost 3 bases, V lost 0 bases, and 13 bases had no gene match. Germline values: CDR1 SGHDN, CDR2 FVKESK. The CDR3 DNA reads as TGTGCCAGCAGCCAAGAAGGGACTAGCGGGAGATGGGCTAGAGGCTACAATGAGCAGTTCTTC. Its translation is CASSQEGTSGRWARGYNEQFF. Full variable domain (rest looked up from reference TRBV14 and TRBJ2-1): EAGVTQFPSHSVIEKGQTVTLRCDPISGHDNLYWYRRVMGKEIKFLLHFVKESKQDESGMPNNRFLAERTGGTYSTLKVQPAELEDSGVYFCASSQEGTSGRWARGYNEQFFGPGTRLTVL.

The gene calls are TRBV4-1 and TRBJ2-1; D is ambiguous. CDR3 length: 18 residues. Trimming took off 1 base at V and 8 bases at J, with 24 bases between the two ends. The germline CDR1 and CDR2 sequences are MGHRA and YSYEKL. This CDR3 reads CASSQGETFWAGRDEQFF. DNA of the CDR3: TGCGCCAGCAGCCAAGGAGAAACATTCTGGGCAGGTAGAGATGAGCAGTTCTTC.

The chain joins TRBV20-1 to TRBJ2-7; 11 nucleotides match TRBD1. CDR1 and CDR2 (germline): DFQATT, SNEGSKA (reference sequence). This CDR3 has 14 residues. The trim removed 3 bases at V and 4 bases at J, leaving 5 bases unmatched. The CDR3: CSASRDRGGYEQYF. For the CDR3, the DNA is TGCAGTGCTAGTAGGGACAGGGGGGGATACGAGCAGTACTTC.

This clonotype has a count of ten or more. The gene calls are TRBV5-1 and TRBJ2-1; D unresolved. The CDR3 covers 16 residues. Germline-derived CDR1 and CDR2 are SGHRS and YFSETQ. V was shortened by 4 bases and J by 0 bases, with 14 bases between the two germline ends. The CDR3 DNA sequence: TGCGCCAGCAGCGGTAGCTGGTCCAGCTCCTACAATGAGCAGTTCTTC. It is translated as CASSGSWSSSYNEQFF.

There are a few counts of this clonotype. This chain joins TRBV4-1 and TRBJ1-5; D remains ambiguous. V dropped 0 bases and J dropped 6 bases, with 9 bases sitting between them. In germline, CDR1 is MGHRA, CDR2 YSYEKL. This CDR3 has 14 residues. CDR3 in DNA: TGCGCCAGCAGCCAAGAGGTAGGGAGTCAGCCCCAGCATTTT. Translation: CASSQEVGSQPQHF.

The chain has TRBV20-1 and TRBJ2-7; weak D call: TRBD2 (6 bases). The CDR3 covers 15 residues. Trimming took 1 base from V and 3 from J, leaving 16 bases between them. Germline CDR1 and CDR2: DFQATT and SNEGSKA (reference sequence). CDR3 bases: TGCAGTGCTAGAGCCTTGGGGGGAGGCGACTACGAGCAGTACTTC. Its translation is CSARALGGGDYEQYF.

This clonotype was found a few times. The chain has TRBV7-9 and TRBJ2-1; D is undetermined. This CDR3 has 13 residues. Germline-derived CDR1 and CDR2 are SEHNR and FQNEAQ (reference sequence). Trimming took 2 bases from V and 8 from J, leaving 10 bases between them. The chain's CDR3 is CASSLMVLDEQFF. The CDR3 nucleotides are TGTGCCAGCAGCTTAATGGTATTGGATGAGCAGTTCTTC.

J is TRBJ2-1 and V is TRBV20-1; possible D gene TRBD2, 5 bases. This CDR3 is 15 amino acids long. V lost 1 base and J lost 1, with 11 bases in between. Germline V gene data show CDR1 as DFQATT and CDR2 as SNEGSKA (reference sequence). Here the CDR3 reads CSARVGGSSYNEQFF. The CDR3 DNA sequence: TGCAGTGCTAGAGTGGGTGGGAGTTCCTACAATGAGCAGTTCTTC.